This T cell receptor (beta chain) was documented in a study of regulatory T cells in long-lasting Graves disease. The time point denotes: newly diagnosed GD, antithyroid drugs for less than 3 months. TCR sequences were obtained from RNA taken from PBMCs. American Thyroid Association guidelines were used to diagnose Graves' disease. Through Arm-PCR of CDR3 regions and iRepertoire HTBI primers, TCR beta libraries were built. Via MiXCR, TCRdb re-called the multiplex PCR reads, giving one row per CDR3 protein. Here the sample spans around 250,000 distinct CDR3 sequences, 15% to 20% being singletons. Study-wide results and limits: Persistent disease exhibited a predilection for TRBV28, TRBJ1-2 and TRBJ2-5.

The CDR3 totals 12 residues. V gave up 5 bases and J gave up 5 bases, with 10 bases separating them. Per the germline V gene, CDR1 is SQVTM and CDR2 is ANQGSEA. Worth noting for this clonotype: Its target is unknown.

This sample was shared with a second study, whose subject was T cells in Graves' hyperthyroidism and ophthalmopathy. From that study: HTBI primers were used for first-round RT-PCR of the TCR CDR3.

The TCR comes from a woman younger than 45 with Graves disease. The rearrangement links TRBV29-1 to TRBJ2-1, with D unclear. Sequenced material: peripheral blood mononuclear cells (PBMCs), taken at new diagnosis, from a patient treated with antithyroid drugs. CDR3 in DNA: TGCAGCGTTATCCCAAATAACAATGAGCAGTTCTTC. It specifies CSVIPNNNEQFF.